This T cell receptor (beta chain) was observed in a study of blood T cell repertoires in COVID-19. Study as a whole: The United States, Italy and Spain supplied acute and convalescent COVID-19 samples. Sample material is recorded as cDNA or gDNA derived from T cells, B-cell-depleted T cells, or PBMCs.

Germline V gene sequence: CDR1 LNHDA, CDR2 SQIVND (reference sequence). The V and J ends lost 4 bases and 13 bases, in that order; junction bases with no gene match: 6. This CDR3 contains 11 residues. Source study methods: Amplification of reference gene primers was used by the study to estimate nucleated cell counts. This table comes from immunoSEQ multiplex PCR, and its TCRdb copy is limited to in-frame clones, with some not included. For V, J and clone size, that table is used; D and trimming come from the DNA. The sample holds tens of thousands of clones, 86% seen once. Material for sequencing was peripheral blood. This TCR derives from a human donor in a cohort sampled during active COVID-19. The J gene is TRBJ2-5, the V gene TRBV19; 7 nucleotides match TRBD2. The CDR3 protein is CASSRTRVWYF. CDR3 nucleotide sequence: TGTGCCAGTAGTAGGACTAGGGTCTGGTACTTC.